This entry lists 28 T cell receptor beta chains sequenced from one sample in a study of Graves' ophthalmopathy and Graves' hyperthyroidism. For repertoire sequencing, the TCR beta CDR3 regions were amplified from RNA transcripts. A first-round RT-PCR used HTBI primers, followed by a second-round multiplex PCR. A single record per CDR3 protein comes from TCRdb applying MiXCR to the multiplex PCR reads. The profile shows about 740,000 distinct CDR3 sequences, approximately 40% of them singletons. The material sequenced was peripheral blood. The receptors derive from an adult man with Graves' ophthalmopathy.

The chain combines TRBV19 with TRBJ2-7; possibly TRBD2 for D (5 bases). The germline gives CDR1 LNHDA, CDR2 SQIVND (reference sequence). The ends were cut back, 3 bases at V and 0 bases at J, with 9 bases in the middle. This CDR3 comprises 14 residues. The CDR3 sequence: CASSMSGSSYEQYF. The CDR3 nucleotides are TGTGCCAGTAGTATGAGTGGGAGCTCCTACGAGCAGTACTTC.

As regards this clonotype: The missing conserved phenylalanine or tryptophan at the end of this CDR3 makes a read error likely. The rearrangement joins TRBV10-3 to TRBJ1-5; D is unclear. The CDR3 consists of 12 residues. Germline values: CDR1 ENHRY, CDR2 SYGVKD. CDR3 in amino acids: CASSLRNQPQHL. CDR3 sequence (DNA): TGTGCCAGCAGTCTGAGGAATCAGCCCCAGCATCTT.

This clonotype was seen only a few times. This chain uses TRBV6-5 with TRBJ1-3; D is unclear. The V gene lost 0 bases and the J gene lost 3 bases, with 6 bases spanning the gap. Germline-derived CDR1 and CDR2 are MNHEY and SVGAGI. CDR3 length: 14 amino acids. For the CDR3, the DNA is TGTGCCAGCAGTTACTCTCCGGGTGGAAACACCATATATTTT. Translation gives CASSYSPGGNTIYF.

The chain joins TRBV5-4 to TRBJ2-7; D is possibly TRBD1 (5 bases). Germline lookup yields CDR1 SGHNT and CDR2 YYREEE (reference sequence). V was trimmed by 7 bases and J by 1 base, leaving 15 bases between them. This CDR3 has 14 amino acids. CDR3 sequence reads: CASADIGSSYEQYF. The CDR3 DNA follows: TGTGCCAGCGCGGACATAGGATCGTCCTACGAGCAGTACTTC.

This clonotype was observed a handful of times. V and J are TRBV2 and TRBJ1-6; D uncertain. CDR1 is SNHLY and CDR2 is FYNNEI in the germline V gene. CDR3 length equals 13 residues. The germline V and J ends were trimmed by 3 bases and 8 bases, with 8 bases remaining between them. CDR3 loop: CASSDPGYSPLHF. CDR3 sequence (DNA): TGTGCCAGCAGTGATCCCGGATATTCACCCCTCCACTTT.

A word on this clonotype: The germline gene is not matched at one end of the junction; a read error may be the cause. This chain joins TRBV10-3 and TRBJ2-7, with 7 bases lining up with TRBD1. The germline CDR1 and CDR2 sequences are ENHRY and SYGVKD. This CDR3 is 14 amino acids long. The CDR3 DNA is TGTGCCAGCAGTAGAGGACAGGAGTTCTACGAGCAGTACTTC. Its protein is CASSRGQEFYEQYF.

V and J are TRBV29-1 and TRBJ2-7; TRBD1 aligns across 7 bases. V was clipped by 6 bases and J by 5 bases; unmatched bases: 7. Germline-derived CDR1 and CDR2 are SQVTM and ANQGSEA. The CDR3 has 12 residues. Written as DNA, the CDR3 is TGCAGCGTGAGGACAGGTCGAGACGAGCAGTACTTC. This encodes CSVRTGRDEQYF.

This clonotype was counted ten times or more. The chain uses TRBV10-3 and TRBJ2-5; 9 nucleotides align to TRBD1. The V gene end was trimmed by 4 bases and the J gene end by 2 bases; junction bases not matched to a gene: 5. CDR1 and CDR2 from the germline V gene are ENHRY and SYGVKD. This CDR3 is 15 amino acids long. As DNA, the CDR3 is TGTGCCATCAGTGCACCCGGGACAGGGCAAGAGACCCAGTACTTC. It translates to CAISAPGTGQETQYF.

For this clonotype: With a much larger clone just one base away, this may be a read error. This rearrangement joins TRBV19 to TRBJ1-2; D ambiguous. Per germline, CDR1 LNHDA and CDR2 SQIVND (reference sequence). This CDR3 region has 15 residues. With 5 bases removed from V and 4 bases from J, the gap between germline ends came to 17 bases. The CDR3 DNA follows: TGTGCCAGTAGTGCACCCCCCGATCGCTTCTATGGCTACACCTTC. Translating gives CASSAPPDRFYGYTF. Full variable domain (rest looked up from reference TRBV19 and TRBJ1-2): DGGITQSPKYLFRKEGQNVTLSCEQNLNHDAMYWYRQDPGQGLRLIYYSQIVNDFQKGDIAEGYSVSREKKESFPLTVTSAQKNPTAFYLCASSAPPDRFYGYTFGSGTRLTVV.

This clonotype came up many times. This chain links TRBV12-3 or TRBV12-4 with TRBJ2-7; D perhaps matches TRBD1 (6 bases). The ends were cut back, 6 bases at V and 4 bases at J, with 13 bases in the middle. This CDR3 region has 13 residues. As DNA, the CDR3 is TGTGCCAGCAGGCCCAGGGGCGGGTACGAGCAGTACTTC. This translates into CASRPRGGYEQYF.

This clonotype occurred a few times. The chain recombines TRBV9 with TRBJ1-6; 8 nucleotides match TRBD1. Germline assignment: CDR1 SGDLS and CDR2 YYNGEE. With 4 bases clipped from V and 13 bases from J, the junction kept 16 bases outside the gene matches. The CDR3 has 16 residues. The CDR3 loop is CASSQVGGQGGAPLHF. Here the CDR3 DNA reads TGTGCCAGCAGCCAAGTAGGTGGACAGGGTGGTGCCCCCCTCCACTTT.

The V gene is TRBV25-1, the J gene TRBJ2-2; TRBD2 agrees at 9 bases. V shed 6 bases and J 6 bases; nucleotides not matched to a gene: 11. The CDR3 extends over 16 amino acids. The germline V gene has CDR1 MGHDK and CDR2 SYGVNS. The CDR3 sequence: CASSFSGLAGSGELFF. The DNA for the CDR3 is TGTGCCAGCAGCTTTTCCGGCCTAGCGGGGTCCGGGGAGCTGTTTTTT. Supplemented by reference TRBV25-1 and TRBJ2-2, the full variable domain reads EADIYQTPRYLVIGTGKKITLECSQTMGHDKMYWYQQDPGMELHLIHYSYGVNSTEKGDLSSESTVSRIRTEHFPLTLESARPSHTSQYLCASSFSGLAGSGELFFGEGSRLTVL.

The V and J genes are TRBV2 and TRBJ1-6; D not certain. Trimming removed 5 bases at V and 0 bases at J, with 8 bases between. The CDR3 sequence is 15 residues long. CDR1 is SNHLY and CDR2 is FYNNEI in the germline V gene. CDR3: CASSSASSYNSPLHF. The CDR3 bases are TGTGCCAGCAGTTCGGCAAGCTCCTATAATTCACCCCTCCACTTT.

This clonotype appeared a few times. Sequence at one end of the junction differs from germline and may be a read error. This chain uses TRBV7-2 with TRBJ2-2; 12 bases line up with TRBD2. This CDR3 has 15 amino acids. Germline V gene sequence: CDR1 SGHTA, CDR2 FQGNSA. The CDR3 protein is CASSLAGGLVGELFF. The CDR3 bases are TGTGCCAGCAGCCTAGCGGGAGGGCTAGTTGGGGAGCTGTTTTTT.

This chain uses TRBV12-3 or TRBV12-4 with TRBJ1-5; the D is unclear. This CDR3 contains 16 residues. The ends were cut back, 2 bases at V and 1 base at J, with 12 bases in the middle. The CDR3 DNA reads as TGTGCCAGCAGTTTAAGTCTCGGCAGCAGCAATCAGCCCCAGCATTTT. Its translation: CASSLSLGSSNQPQHF.

The V call is TRBV29-1, the J call TRBJ2-6, with 7 bases fitting TRBD2. The CDR3 is 14 residues long. Germline values: CDR1 SQVTM, CDR2 ANQGSEA. Trimming at V came to 2 bases and at J to 4 bases, leaving 2 bases not matched to a gene. As DNA, the CDR3 is TGCAGCGTTGAACGGGGGGTCGGGGCCAACGTCCTGACTTTC. Translated, it gives CSVERGVGANVLTF.

This clonotype has a handful of counts. This chain connects TRBV7-9 to TRBJ1-3; weak D call: TRBD1 (5 bases). Trimming pared 5 bases from V and 8 bases from J, leaving 22 bases between. The length of the CDR3 is 16 residues. Germline V gives CDR1 SEHNR, CDR2 FQNEAQ (reference sequence). CDR3 sequence reads: CASSQDGGRLRHTIYF. CDR3 coding DNA: TGTGCCAGCAGCCAGGATGGGGGAAGGTTAAGACACACCATATATTTT.

This clonotype has a handful of counts. The chain carries TRBV7-2 and TRBJ1-2, with 10 positions matching TRBD1. CDR3 length: 15 residues. The V and J ends lost 6 bases and 3 bases, in that order; junction bases with no gene match: 7. The germline V gene has CDR1 SGHTA and CDR2 FQGNSA. Written as DNA, the CDR3 is TGTGCCAGCAGTGCGACAGGGGGCTTGGACTATGGCTACACCTTC. It specifies CASSATGGLDYGYTF.

This clonotype has just a few counts. This chain connects TRBV10-3 to TRBJ1-2; 9 bases fit TRBD1. The trim removed 10 bases at V and 1 base at J, leaving 13 bases unmatched. The CDR3 contains 16 residues. Germline V lookup: CDR1 ENHRY, CDR2 SYGVKD. In DNA form, the CDR3 reads TGTGCCAGCACCGATAGGGGGACAGGGAGTAACTATGGCTACACCTTC. It codes for CASTDRGTGSNYGYTF.

This clonotype has a handful of counts. A much larger clone differs from this one at a single base, so this may be a read error. The rearrangement joins TRBV24-1 to TRBJ1-1, with D perhaps matching TRBD1 (5 bases). Per germline, CDR1 KGHDR and CDR2 SFDVKD. Between the trimmed V and J ends, which lost 4 bases and 8 bases, there was a span of 13 bases. There are 13 residues in the CDR3. The CDR3 loop reads CATSDPGTAEAFF. As DNA, the CDR3 is TGTGCCACCAGTGACCCAGGGACGGCGGAAGCTTTCTTT.

The chain carries TRBV20-1 and TRBJ2-7, with 9 bases lining up with TRBD1. The CDR3 totals 15 residues. Trimming removed 5 bases from V and 3 bases from J; junction bases left unmatched: 11. Germline lookup yields CDR1 DFQATT and CDR2 SNEGSKA (reference sequence). This CDR3 reads CSASELRTGVYEQYF. The CDR3 DNA reads as TGCAGTGCTTCAGAGCTCCGGACAGGGGTCTACGAGCAGTACTTC.

The chain joins TRBV29-1 to TRBJ1-1; the D gene is possibly TRBD1 (5 bases). The germline V gene encodes CDR1 SQVTM and CDR2 ANQGSEA. V was pared by 8 bases and J by 8 bases, with 18 bases between. The CDR3 totals 12 residues. CDR3 region: CSLPWGRIEAFF. Written as DNA, the CDR3 is TGCAGCCTTCCCTGGGGCCGGATCGAAGCTTTCTTT.

This clonotype was seen only a few times. Relative to the germline gene, one junction end is altered; a read error may explain this. V gene TRBV7-9 combines with J gene TRBJ1-2; the match to TRBD1 covers 12 bases. Germline V lookup: CDR1 SEHNR, CDR2 FQNEAQ (reference sequence). The CDR3 length is 18 residues. The CDR3 sequence is CASSQARGQGASGYGYTF. CDR3 nucleotide sequence: TGCGCCAGCAGCCAAGCACGGGGACAGGGGGCTTCTGGCTATGGCTACACCTTC.

This clonotype has at least ten counts. This chain links TRBV29-1 with TRBJ1-2; 9 bases agree with TRBD1. Trimming cost V 0 bases and J 1 base; bases outside gene matches: 12. The germline CDR1 and CDR2 sequences are SQVTM and ANQGSEA. The CDR3 is 18 amino acids. CDR3 nucleotides: TGCAGCGTTGAAGATACGGGACAGGGATACCGATTTAACTATGGCTACACCTTC. Residues: CSVEDTGQGYRFNYGYTF.

V gene TRBV9 combines with J gene TRBJ1-1; D gene ambiguous. CDR3 length: 15 residues. The V gene's germline CDR1 is SGDLS and CDR2 YYNGEE. V was trimmed by 0 bases and J by 1 base, leaving 10 bases between them. CDR3 sequence (DNA): TGTGCCAGCAGCGTAGGTATGGGAGGGAACACTGAAGCTTTCTTT. Protein product: CASSVGMGGNTEAFF.

There are many counts of this clonotype. The chain recombines TRBV2 with TRBJ1-3, with D unresolved. V dropped 4 bases and J dropped 7 bases, with 11 bases sitting between them. CDR1 is SNHLY, CDR2 FYNNEI, per germline. The CDR3 is made up of 13 amino acids. The CDR3 region has the DNA TGTGCCAGCAGTGCGGACCCCCAGAACACCATATATTTT. It translates to CASSADPQNTIYF.

This clonotype has a handful of counts. The V call is TRBV20-1, the J call TRBJ1-1, with no clear D. Looked up from germline, CDR1 is DFQATT and CDR2 is SNEGSKA (reference sequence). The CDR3 spans 14 residues. Trimming took off 4 bases at V and 0 bases at J, with 12 bases between the two ends. The CDR3 nucleotides read TGCAGTGCTACTGACATCTTAATGAACACTGAAGCTTTCTTT. As protein: CSATDILMNTEAFF.

Points on this clonotype: A read error is possible here, since a much larger clone lies one base away. The chain has TRBV2 and TRBJ1-6; TRBD1 might be the D (5 bases). This CDR3 comprises 15 residues. The V end lost 3 bases, the J end lost 8 bases, and 14 bases lay between the germline ends. CDR1 is SNHLY, CDR2 FYNNEI, per germline. CDR3 sequence reads: CASSDRRGLDSPLHF. In DNA form, the CDR3 reads TGTGCCAGCAGTGATAGGAGGGGTCTGGATTCACCCCTCCACTTT.